The T cell receptor (beta chain) described here comes from a study of blood T cell repertoires in COVID-19. Study in general: Specimens from acute and convalescent COVID-19 originated in the United States, Italy and Spain. The analysed material was cDNA or gDNA that came from T cells, B-cell-depleted T cells, or PBMCs.

Per the original data handling: Nucleated cell counts were estimated from reference gene primer amplification. TCRdb's copy holds only in-frame clones and misses some; the assay was immunoSEQ multiplex PCR. Clonal size and the V and J genes are those of that table, whereas D and trimming came from the DNA. This sample carries just under 250,000 clones, around 88% of them seen once, and the ten largest clones take over 3%. V was cut by 6 bases and J by 4 bases, with 8 bases left in between. The CDR3 is 12 amino acids. Per the germline V gene, CDR1 is MNHEY and CDR2 is SVGAGI. Sequences were obtained from peripheral blood. The receptor was isolated from a woman aged 30 to 39 who had recovered from COVID-19. V is TRBV6-5 and J is TRBJ2-3, with D hard to call. CDR3 DNA sequence: TGTGCCAGCAGCCCCCGGGCAGATACGCAGTATTTT. Protein sequence: CASSPRADTQYF.